This is a list of T cell receptor beta chains from one sample in a study of T cell responses to AZD1222 COVID-19 vaccine. Here immunoSEQ multiplex PCR was the method, and the copy in TCRdb shows in-frame clones only, minus some. The table lists 150,000 or so clones, almost 90% of them singletons. The sequenced sample was peripheral blood, obtained on day 0 of AZD1222 vaccination. These receptors originate from an adult in good health. Both conserved end residues are part of each CDR3. Fields, in order: clone size, D gene, V gene, J gene, CDR3 DNA, CDR3 protein. The D gene is left open where the match is weak. Clone size is given for some rows only: seen once, a few or many times, or a class if the clone is expanded.

>.|TRBD2|TRBV7-2|TRBJ2-7
TGTGCCAGCAGCCTCGGGACTAGCGGGACCAGGAGCTCCTACGAGCAGTACTTC
CASSLGTSGTRSSYEQYF
>once|TRBD1|TRBV7-2|TRBJ1-4
TGTGCCAGCAGCTCAGGGGGCCTTAGTGAAAAACTGTTTTTT
CASSSGGLSEKLFF
>.|TRBD2|TRBV5-1|TRBJ2-1
TGCGCCAGCAGCTTGGAGAGCCTAGCGGGAGTCAGGGAGCAGTTCTTC
CASSLESLAGVREQFF
>few|TRBD1|TRBV28|TRBJ2-7
TGTGCCAGCAGTCCCGGACAGGGGGCGGGAGAGCAGTACTTC
CASSPGQGAGEQYF
>.|.|TRBV3-1/TRBV3-2|TRBJ2-3
TGTGCCAGCAGCCAGGGATGGACAGATACGCAGTATTTT
CASSQGWTDTQYF
>.|.|TRBV6-5|TRBJ2-2
TGTGCCAGCAGTTACAGGGGAGCCGGGGAGCTGTTTTTT
CASSYRGAGELFF
>.|TRBD1|TRBV10-3|TRBJ1-5
TGTGCCATCAGCGGACAGGGCGACAATCAGCCCCAGCATTTT
CAISGQGDNQPQHF
>few|.|TRBV11-1|TRBJ1-2
TGTGCCAGCAGCTTAACGGGTTATGGCTACACCTTC
CASSLTGYGYTF
>.|.|TRBV28|TRBJ1-2
TGTGCCAGCAGCCGACCCGGGACTCCCGAGGGCTATGGCTACACCTTC
CASSRPGTPEGYGYTF
>.|.|TRBV9|TRBJ1-3
TGTGCCAGCAGCGCGGGACTCTCTGGAAACACCATATATTTT
CASSAGLSGNTIYF
>once|TRBD2|TRBV5-1|TRBJ2-3
TGCGCCAGCAGCTTGGGTAGCGGGAGCTTCACAGATACGCAGTATTTT
CASSLGSGSFTDTQYF
>.|.|TRBV4-2|TRBJ1-5
TGTGCCAGCAGCCAAGGACGGGATCAGCCCCAGCATTTT
CASSQGRDQPQHF
>.|TRBD2|TRBV4-1|TRBJ2-7
TGCGCCAGCAGCCAAGTTGGTTCGGGAGGCTACGAGCAGTACTTC
CASSQVGSGGYEQYF
>.|.|TRBV5-1|TRBJ1-1
TGCGCCAGCAGCTCCAGTGCTTTCTTT
CASSSSAFF
>few|TRBD1|TRBV5-1|TRBJ2-7
TGCGCCAGCATCCCGGACGGGACAGGGCCCTACGAGCAGTACTTC
CASIPDGTGPYEQYF
>.|TRBD2|TRBV9|TRBJ2-1
TGTGCCAGCAGCCCTAGAGGGAGTAGCGGGGGGTATGAGCAGTTCTTC
CASSPRGSSGGYEQFF
>.|.|TRBV5-6|TRBJ1-4
TGTGCCAGCAGCTTGGGAAATAATGATCGAAAACTGTTTTTT
CASSLGNNDRKLFF
>.|.|TRBV7-2|TRBJ1-4
TGTGCCAGCAGCGTGAGGGGGACTAATGAAAAACTGTTTTTT
CASSVRGTNEKLFF
>.|TRBD1|TRBV13|TRBJ1-2
TGTGCCAGCAGCCCCCAGGGGGCGCAGGTCTATGGCTACACCTTC
CASSPQGAQVYGYTF
>.|TRBD1|TRBV30|TRBJ1-2
TGTGCCTGGAGTGTTTCACGGCAGGGGGCTTCTGGCTACACCTTC
CAWSVSRQGASGYTF
>.|.|TRBV28|TRBJ2-7
TGTGCCAGCAGGTTGGAGGGGTCCTACTCCTACGAGCAGTACTTC
CASRLEGSYSYEQYF
>.|TRBD1|TRBV3-1/TRBV3-2|TRBJ1-2
TGTGCCAGCAGGGGGACAGGGTATGGCTACACCTTC
CASRGTGYGYTF
>.|TRBD1|TRBV5-6|TRBJ2-1
TGTGCCAGCAGCTTGACAGGGGTCGGCAATGAGCAGTTCTTC
CASSLTGVGNEQFF
>once|TRBD1|TRBV7-2|TRBJ1-5
TGTGCCAGCAGCTACAGGGGGCAACAGCCCCAGCATTTT
CASSYRGQQPQHF
>.|TRBD2|TRBV5-1|TRBJ2-7
TGCGCCAGCAGCTTGGTCTCTAGCGGGACGAACGAGCAGTACTTC
CASSLVSSGTNEQYF
>.|.|TRBV4-3|TRBJ1-1
TGCGCCAGCAGCCAAGAGGGGGGGACTATGAACACTGAAGCTTTCTTT
CASSQEGGTMNTEAFF
>.|.|TRBV11-2|TRBJ1-1
TGTGCCAGCAGCTTCCAGCTAACCACTGAAGCTTTCTTT
CASSFQLTTEAFF
>.|TRBD2|TRBV4-3|TRBJ2-7
TGCGCCAGCAGCCAAGGGGCTAGCGGGGGCCGGGGCGAGCAGTACTTC
CASSQGASGGRGEQYF
>.|TRBD2|TRBV4-1|TRBJ2-4
TGCGCCAGCAGCCAAGATACGACTAGCGGGAGTTACATTCAGTACTTC
CASSQDTTSGSYIQYF
>.|TRBD2|TRBV15|TRBJ2-5
TGTGCCACCAGCAGAGATTCCCAAAAACGGGAGGCCCAGTACTTC
CATSRDSQKREAQYF
>.|.|TRBV27|TRBJ1-6
TGTGCCAGCAGTCCGGGACGGCGTTCTTCACCCCTCCACTTT
CASSPGRRSSPLHF
>once|.|TRBV19|TRBJ2-5
TGTGCCAGTACCCCACCCGACTTCGGGGAGACCCAGTACTTC
CASTPPDFGETQYF
>.|TRBD1|TRBV7-2|TRBJ1-3
TGTGCCAGCAGCCGCGACCCACAGGGGATAGGAAACACCATATATTTT
CASSRDPQGIGNTIYF
>.|.|TRBV18|TRBJ1-5
TGTGCCAGCTCACCGGCCAATAGCAATCAGCCCCAGCATTTT
CASSPANSNQPQHF
>once|TRBD2|TRBV5-1|TRBJ2-2
TGCGCCAGCAGCTTGGTGGGCACCGGGACTAGCGGGAGGGCGAACACCGGGGAGCTGTTTTTT
CASSLVGTGTSGRANTGELFF
>.|.|TRBV6-5|TRBJ1-1
TGTGCCAGCAGTTCTCCTAACCGGGACGAAGCTTTCTTT
CASSSPNRDEAFF
>.|TRBD1|TRBV7-9|TRBJ1-1
TGTGCCAGCATCTTACTTCCGGGACAGGTCACTGAAGCTTTCTTT
CASILLPGQVTEAFF
>few|.|TRBV12-3/TRBV12-4|TRBJ1-1
TGTGCCAGCAGTTTAGGGGTGAGGGCTGAAGCTTTCTTT
CASSLGVRAEAFF
>.|TRBD1|TRBV5-4|TRBJ1-1
TGTGCCAGCAGCCAAGGGACAGATTTGGTGAACACTGAAGCTTTCTTT
CASSQGTDLVNTEAFF
>.|.|TRBV30|TRBJ2-5
TGTGCCTGGAGTGTTACAGTACAAGAGACCCAGTACTTC
CAWSVTVQETQYF
>few|.|TRBV19|TRBJ1-5
TGTGCCAGTAGTATAGGTACGGTTCAGCCCCAGCATTTT
CASSIGTVQPQHF
>.|TRBD1|TRBV7-2|TRBJ1-3
TGTGCCAGCAGCTTGACAGGGCCTGGAAACACCATATATTTT
CASSLTGPGNTIYF
>.|TRBD1|TRBV6-5|TRBJ2-7
TGTGCCAGCAGTCACGCGCAGGGGGCCTACGAGCAGTACTTC
CASSHAQGAYEQYF
>once|.|TRBV10-3|TRBJ1-5
TGTGCCATCAGTGAGTCCCAGATTAGCCAGCCCCAGCATTTT
CAISESQISQPQHF
>once|TRBD1|TRBV7-6|TRBJ1-2
TGTGCCAGCAGCCTCGGACAGGGACTAGATGGCTACACCTTC
CASSLGQGLDGYTF
>.|.|TRBV24-1|TRBJ2-2
TGTGCCACCAGTGGTCTGGCAGACCACACCGGGGAGCTGTTTTTT
CATSGLADHTGELFF
>.|.|TRBV2|TRBJ2-1
TGTGCCAGCAGTGGTCCTCTAGGAAGAGGTGAGCAGTTCTTC
CASSGPLGRGEQFF
>.|.|TRBV15|TRBJ2-5
TGTGCCACCAGCCTGGACGGTACAAACCAAGAGACCCAGTACTTC
CATSLDGTNQETQYF
>.|TRBD1|TRBV5-1|TRBJ2-7
TGCGCCAGCAGCTCGGACAGGTTCGAGCAGTACTTC
CASSSDRFEQYF
>.|.|TRBV30|TRBJ2-7
TGTGCCTCCCGTTCCGCACTGGAGCAGTACTTC
CASRSALEQYF
>once|.|TRBV29-1|TRBJ2-2
TGCAGCGTTGTTGTCGGGGCTAACACCGGGGAGCTGTTTTTT
CSVVVGANTGELFF
>medium-sized|.|TRBV10-1|TRBJ2-7
TGCGCCAGGGACACCTACGAGCAGTACTTC
CARDTYEQYF
>.|.|TRBV19|TRBJ1-1
TGTGCCAGTAGCTTCAGTGAGAACACTGAAGCTTTCTTT
CASSFSENTEAFF
>once|.|TRBV28|TRBJ1-2
TGTGCCAGCATGTGGGGGGGCGGAACAAATGGCTACACCTTC
CASMWGGGTNGYTF
>.|.|TRBV11-2|TRBJ2-6
TGTGCCAGCGCGTTCTCTGGGGCCAACGTCCTGACTTTC
CASAFSGANVLTF